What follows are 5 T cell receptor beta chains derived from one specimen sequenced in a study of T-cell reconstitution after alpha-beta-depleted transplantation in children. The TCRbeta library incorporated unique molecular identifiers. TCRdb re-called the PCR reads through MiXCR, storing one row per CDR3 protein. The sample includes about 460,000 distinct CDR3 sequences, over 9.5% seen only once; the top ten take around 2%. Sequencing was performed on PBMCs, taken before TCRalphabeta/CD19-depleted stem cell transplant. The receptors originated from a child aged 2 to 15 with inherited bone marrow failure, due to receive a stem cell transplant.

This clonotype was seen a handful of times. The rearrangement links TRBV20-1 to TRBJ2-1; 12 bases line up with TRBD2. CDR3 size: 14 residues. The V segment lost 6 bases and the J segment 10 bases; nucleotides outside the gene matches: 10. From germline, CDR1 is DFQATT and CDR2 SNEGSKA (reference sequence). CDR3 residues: CSANPTSGGREQFF. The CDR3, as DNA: TGCAGTGCCAACCCAACTAGCGGGGGGCGGGAGCAGTTCTTC.

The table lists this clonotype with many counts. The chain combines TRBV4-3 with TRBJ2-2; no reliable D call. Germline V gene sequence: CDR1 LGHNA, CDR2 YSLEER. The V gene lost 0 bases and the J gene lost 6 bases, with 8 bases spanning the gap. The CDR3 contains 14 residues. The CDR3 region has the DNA TGCGCCAGCAGCCAAGAAAGAGCCCCCGGGGAGCTGTTTTTT. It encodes CASSQERAPGELFF.

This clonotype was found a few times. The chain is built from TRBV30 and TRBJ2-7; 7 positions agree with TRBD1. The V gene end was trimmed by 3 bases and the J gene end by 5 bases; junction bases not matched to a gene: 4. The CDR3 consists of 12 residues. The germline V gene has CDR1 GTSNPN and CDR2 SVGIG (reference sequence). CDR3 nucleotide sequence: TGTGCCTGGAGCCTTGACAGGGACGAGCAGTACTTC. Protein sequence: CAWSLDRDEQYF.

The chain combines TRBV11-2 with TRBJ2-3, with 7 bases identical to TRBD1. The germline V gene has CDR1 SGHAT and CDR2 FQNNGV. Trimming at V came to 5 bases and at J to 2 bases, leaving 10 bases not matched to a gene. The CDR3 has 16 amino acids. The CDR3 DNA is TGTGCCAGCAGCACGTACAGGGGACATGTCACAGATACGCAGTATTTT. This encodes CASSTYRGHVTDTQYF.

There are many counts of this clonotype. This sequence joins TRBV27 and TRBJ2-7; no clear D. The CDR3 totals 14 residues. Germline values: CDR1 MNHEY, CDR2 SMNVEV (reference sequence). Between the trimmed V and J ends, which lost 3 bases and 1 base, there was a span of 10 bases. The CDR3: CASSFNSLSYEQYF. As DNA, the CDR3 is TGTGCCAGCAGTTTTAACAGCCTTTCCTACGAGCAGTACTTC.